The following is a T cell receptor (beta chain) sequence with its context. V lost 4 bases and J lost 4; bases outside the gene matches: 7. The germline V gene encodes CDR1 LGHNA and CDR2 YSLEER. The CDR3 is made up of 15 amino acids. Here immunoSEQ multiplex PCR was the method, and the copy in TCRdb shows in-frame clones only, minus some. Among about 8,100 clones listed, over 65% were seen once. These data are taken from a study of chemoradiotherapy in HPV16-positive cancers. This TCR was sampled from a human donor with HPV-associated anogenital cancer. The V gene is TRBV4-3, the J gene TRBJ2-3; 8 nucleotides align to TRBD1. The specimen was collected from a patient who underwent chemoradiotherapy. The CDR3 DNA is TGCGCCAGCAGCCCTCGGACAGGGAGCTCAGATACGCAGTATTTT. This gives the protein CASSPRTGSSDTQYF.